The rows below give T cell receptor beta chains drawn from one sample of a study of blood T cell repertoires in COVID-19. Produced via immunoSEQ multiplex PCR; TCRdb's table is partial and in-frame only. Here the sample spans about 59,000 clones, 91% being singletons. Sequencing was carried out using peripheral blood. The origin of the receptors is a human donor in a cohort sampled during active COVID-19. CDR3s include the opening cysteine and the closing phenylalanine or tryptophan. The D gene is left open where the match is weak. Size is stated for part of the rows, as once, few or many counts, or as a class when the clone is expanded.

d_gene	abundance	v_gene	len	j_gene	CDR3aa	CDR3nt
NA	NA	TRBV6-6	12	TRBJ1-1	CASSYLDTEAFF	TGTGCCAGCAGTTACTTAGACACTGAAGCTTTCTTT
NA	NA	TRBV6-2/TRBV6-3	12	TRBJ2-7	CASSPRVGEQYF	TGTGCCAGCAGTCCCAGGGTAGGGGAGCAGTACTTC
NA	NA	TRBV5-1	14	TRBJ2-3	CASGRDFTTDTQYF	TGCGCCAGCGGACGGGACTTTACCACAGATACGCAGTATTTT
NA	NA	TRBV19	13	TRBJ2-7	CAREPGQDYEQYF	TGTGCCAGAGAACCGGGACAAGACTACGAGCAGTACTTC
TRBD1	NA	TRBV5-4	16	TRBJ1-2	CASSGGQAPLVYGYTF	TGTGCCAGCAGTGGGGGACAGGCCCCTCTCGTATATGGCTACACCTTC
TRBD1	NA	TRBV27	17	TRBJ1-1	CASSPGTGGFYNTEAFF	TGTGCCAGCAGTCCGGGGACAGGGGGGTTTTACAACACTGAAGCTTTCTTT
NA	NA	TRBV24-1	14	TRBJ2-1	CATSVSVEGNEQFF	TGTGCCACCAGTGTAAGTGTTGAGGGCAATGAGCAGTTCTTC
TRBD2	NA	TRBV7-9	16	TRBJ2-3	CASSSRLAAFTDTQYF	TGTGCCAGCAGCTCCAGACTAGCGGCCTTCACAGATACGCAGTATTTT
TRBD1	NA	TRBV6-5	14	TRBJ1-2	CASMAGGFDYGYTF	TGTGCCAGCATGGCAGGGGGCTTTGACTATGGCTACACCTTC
NA	NA	TRBV5-1	15	TRBJ2-1	CASRQRRASYNEQFF	TGCGCCAGCAGGCAGCGGAGAGCCTCCTACAATGAGCAGTTCTTC
NA	NA	TRBV30	9	TRBJ1-2	CARDLGYTF	TGTGCCCGGGACTTGGGCTACACCTTC
TRBD1	NA	TRBV28	19	TRBJ2-7	CASTPPSGTGMHYRQEQYF	TGTGCCAGCACACCCCCCTCCGGGACAGGGATGCACTACCGTCAGGAGCAGTACTTC
TRBD2	NA	TRBV13	14	TRBJ2-7	CASSFRGGVYEQYF	TGTGCCAGCAGCTTCCGGGGGGGTGTTTACGAGCAGTACTTC
TRBD2	NA	TRBV7-2	16	TRBJ2-3	CASSLRTGGLTDTQYF	TGTGCCAGCAGCTTACGAACGGGGGGGCTCACAGATACGCAGTATTTT
NA	NA	TRBV6-5	15	TRBJ1-5	CASSYGHGFNQPQHF	TGTGCCAGCAGTTACGGTCACGGGTTCAATCAGCCCCAGCATTTT
NA	NA	TRBV4-2	14	TRBJ2-1	CASSPREVGNEQFF	TGTGCCAGCAGCCCTAGAGAGGTTGGCAATGAGCAGTTCTTC
NA	NA	TRBV3-1/TRBV3-2	15	TRBJ2-1	CASSQITGTYNEQFF	TGTGCCAGCAGCCAGATAACAGGGACCTACAATGAGCAGTTCTTC
NA	NA	TRBV9	15	TRBJ2-2	CASSVGGYGTGELFF	TGTGCCAGCAGCGTAGGAGGGTATGGCACCGGGGAGCTGTTTTTT
TRBD2	NA	TRBV7-3	18	TRBJ2-1	CASSPMRLAGGLYNEQFF	TGTGCCAGCAGCCCAATGCGCCTAGCGGGGGGTTTATACAATGAGCAGTTCTTC
NA	once	TRBV18	14	TRBJ1-1	CASSPPLRDTEAFF	TGTGCCAGCTCACCACCGCTCAGGGACACTGAAGCTTTCTTT
NA	NA	TRBV19	15	TRBJ2-7	CASSIRQGLGYEQYF	TGTGCCAGTAGTATTAGGCAGGGATTGGGTTACGAGCAGTACTTC
NA	NA	TRBV5-1	14	TRBJ2-5	CASSLSPDQETQYF	TGCGCCAGCAGCTTGAGCCCGGACCAAGAGACCCAGTACTTC
TRBD1	NA	TRBV27	13	TRBJ2-5	CASGATGAETQYF	TGTGCCAGCGGGGCCACAGGGGCCGAGACCCAGTACTTC
TRBD2	NA	TRBV5-1	18	TRBJ2-1	CASSLAVILAENYNEQFF	TGCGCCAGCAGCTTGGCGGTGATTCTAGCGGAGAATTACAATGAGCAGTTCTTC
NA	NA	TRBV6-5	16	TRBJ2-2	CASSYSLLLNTGELFF	TGTGCCAGCAGTTACTCACTCTTACTTAACACCGGGGAGCTGTTTTTT
NA	NA	TRBV19	13	TRBJ1-2	CASSPVLAYGYTF	TGTGCCAGTTCGCCGGTTCTTGCCTATGGCTACACCTTC
TRBD2	once	TRBV7-3	15	TRBJ2-7	CASSRAGGIHTEQYF	TGTGCCAGCAGTCGAGCGGGAGGGATACATACGGAGCAGTACTTC
TRBD1	NA	TRBV11-3	17	TRBJ2-2	CASSETDRGLYTGELFF	TGTGCCAGCAGCGAAACCGACAGGGGACTTTACACCGGGGAGCTGTTTTTT
NA	NA	TRBV18	12	TRBJ1-2	CASSTDPGRYTF	TGTGCCAGCTCAACCGATCCAGGGCGCTACACCTTC
NA	NA	TRBV2	13	TRBJ1-1	CASSEDRNSEAFF	TGTGCCAGCAGTGAAGACAGGAACTCTGAAGCTTTCTTT
TRBD1	NA	TRBV27	17	TRBJ2-1	CASSHPAAGQGYNEQFF	TGTGCCAGCAGTCACCCCGCCGCGGGACAGGGTTACAATGAGCAGTTCTTC
NA	NA	TRBV28	14	TRBJ1-1	CASSEQAPNTEAFF	TGTGCCAGCAGTGAACAGGCCCCAAACACTGAAGCTTTCTTT
TRBD2	once	TRBV6-1	13	TRBJ2-1	CASSDGTSYEQFF	TGTGCCAGCAGTGACGGGACTAGCTATGAGCAGTTCTTC
TRBD2	NA	TRBV5-4	15	TRBJ2-1	CASSSGTSGAEEQFF	TGTGCCAGCAGCTCAGGGACTAGCGGGGCCGAAGAGCAGTTCTTC
NA	NA	TRBV3-1/TRBV3-2	15	TRBJ2-5	CASSTYISFSETQYF	TGTGCCAGCAGCACCTATATTTCTTTCTCTGAGACCCAGTACTTC
NA	NA	TRBV18	14	TRBJ1-1	CASSLTGLNTEAFF	TGTGCCAGCTCACTGACAGGATTGAACACTGAAGCTTTCTTT
TRBD2	NA	TRBV3-1/TRBV3-2	16	TRBJ2-7	CASSQGGGALGSEQYF	TGTGCCAGCAGCCAAGGCGGGGGGGCGCTCGGGTCCGAGCAGTACTTC
NA	NA	TRBV5-1	14	TRBJ2-5	CASSAGQMEETQYF	TGCGCCAGCAGCGCCGGACAGATGGAAGAGACCCAGTACTTC
TRBD1	few	TRBV10-1	14	TRBJ2-7	CASRNGQGPYEQYF	TGCGCCAGCAGAAACGGACAGGGTCCCTACGAGCAGTACTTC
NA	NA	TRBV7-3	14	TRBJ2-7	CASSLLGSLNEQYF	TGTGCCAGCAGCTTACTGGGGAGCCTAAACGAGCAGTACTTC
NA	NA	TRBV7-9	12	TRBJ2-7	CASSPSSYEQYF	TGTGCCAGCAGCCCTTCTAGCTACGAGCAGTACTTC
TRBD2	NA	TRBV2	15	TRBJ2-5	CASRLTSATRETQYF	TGTGCCAGCAGACTTACTAGCGCCACTCGAGAGACCCAGTACTTC
TRBD1	NA	TRBV23-1	17	TRBJ2-7	CASTFGVWTGIPYEQYF	TGCGCCAGCACCTTCGGCGTGTGGACAGGGATCCCGTACGAGCAGTACTTC
NA	NA	TRBV5-1	16	TRBJ2-3	CASSLPDLGVADTQYF	TGCGCCAGCAGCTTGCCGGATTTAGGGGTGGCAGATACGCAGTATTTT